The 23 T cell receptor beta chains listed next were all sequenced from one sample in a study of blood T cell repertoires in COVID-19. Repertoires were generated with immunoSEQ multiplex PCR, while TCRdb's copy carries only in-frame clones and drops some. The sample consists of tens of thousands of clones, approximately 87% of them appearing once. Input material: peripheral blood. Every receptor here comes from a man between 45 and 60 years old with active COVID-19.

The chain links TRBV28 to TRBJ2-7, with 7 bases that match TRBD1. The V gene's germline CDR1 is MDHEN and CDR2 SYDVKM. CDR3 length: 14 amino acids. The V and J ends lost 9 bases and 0 bases, in that order; junction bases with no gene match: 8. CDR3 region: CASSRGLHSYEQYF. CDR3 DNA: TGTGCCAGTTCCAGGGGGTTACACTCCTACGAGCAGTACTTC.

A single count supports this clone. This sample also contains other DNA sequences that code for the same CDR3. The V call is TRBV19, the J call TRBJ2-7, with 9 bases matching TRBD1. The CDR3 contains 14 residues. Germline assignment: CDR1 LNHDA and CDR2 SQIVND (reference sequence). V lost 3 bases, J lost 2 bases, and 2 bases stayed unmatched. CDR3 nucleotides: TGTGCCAGTAGTATTGGGACAGGGACCTACGAGCAGTACTTC. Translation gives CASSIGTGTYEQYF.

The chain links TRBV19 to TRBJ1-2, with D tentatively TRBD1 (6 bases). CDR1 and CDR2 (germline): LNHDA, SQIVND (reference sequence). Trimming removed 5 bases at V and 4 bases at J, with 14 bases between. The CDR3 is 14 amino acids. This CDR3 is CASSPAGAPYGYTF. CDR3 sequence (DNA): TGTGCCAGTAGTCCCGCGGGGGCCCCCTATGGCTACACCTTC.

The V gene is TRBV28, the J gene TRBJ1-2; 7 bases align to TRBD1. The CDR3 extends over 11 amino acids. Germline CDR1 MDHEN, CDR2 SYDVKM. V lost 8 bases and J lost 5; bases outside the gene matches: 2. The CDR3 sequence: CASGQAYGYTF. CDR3 DNA: TGTGCCAGCGGACAGGCGTATGGCTACACCTTC.

The rearrangement links TRBV5-1 to TRBJ2-3; TRBD1 matches at 9 bases. The CDR3 runs 14 residues. Germline CDR1 is SGHRS and CDR2 is YFSETQ. V trimming: 4 bases; J trimming: 4 bases; junction bases outside the gene matches: 4. CDR3 sequence: CASSIDRGSDTQYF. The CDR3 DNA sequence: TGCGCCAGCAGCATAGACAGGGGGTCAGATACGCAGTATTTT.

This clone was counted once. The chain recombines TRBV30 with TRBJ2-3, with a weak D call TRBD1 (5 bases). The CDR3 loop spans 12 amino acids. Trimming pared 2 bases from V and 10 bases from J, leaving 13 bases between. Looked up from germline, CDR1 is GTSNPN and CDR2 is SVGIG (reference sequence). CDR3 region: CAWSPRTSPQYF. The CDR3 DNA reads TGTGCCTGGAGTCCGCGGACAAGCCCGCAGTATTTT.

In DNA form, the CDR3 reads TGTGCCAGCAGCCAGTTGGCGGGGCGGGATTCACCCCTCCACTTT. Translated, it gives CASSQLAGRDSPLHF. The V gene is TRBV9, the J gene TRBJ1-6; perhaps TRBD1 as D (5 bases). V lost 4 bases, J lost 8 bases, and 16 bases lay in between. CDR1 is SGDLS and CDR2 is YYNGEE in the germline V gene. This CDR3 spans 15 amino acids.

The genes are TRBV28 and TRBJ1-6, with D tentatively TRBD1 (5 bases). Trimming took off 2 bases at V and 0 bases at J, with 8 bases between the two ends. CDR1 is MDHEN and CDR2 is SYDVKM in the germline V gene. This CDR3 region has 16 residues. The CDR3 sequence: CASSLGGSSYNSPLHF. In DNA, the CDR3 is TGTGCCAGCAGTTTAGGGGGGAGCTCCTATAATTCACCCCTCCACTTT.

This clone appeared a few times. V is TRBV7-2 and J is TRBJ2-7; D might be TRBD2 (6 bases). The CDR3 is made up of 16 amino acids. The germline V gene encodes CDR1 SGHTA and CDR2 FQGNSA. The V end lost 0 bases, the J end lost 6 bases, and 18 bases lay between the germline ends. The DNA for the CDR3 is TGTGCCAGCAGCTTAGCTTCTTCAGGAACCGGGGGCGAGCAGTACTTC. Residues: CASSLASSGTGGEQYF.

The rearrangement links TRBV20-1 to TRBJ2-3; TRBD1 might be the D (6 bases). The V gene's germline CDR1 is DFQATT and CDR2 SNEGSKA (reference sequence). Trimming stripped 3 bases from V and 2 bases from J, with 24 bases between. This CDR3 is 18 amino acids long. In DNA form, the CDR3 reads TGCAGTGCTAGTCGCGGCTGGGGACAAGGGGGTTCCACAGATACGCAGTATTTT. Residues: CSASRGWGQGGSTDTQYF.

The rearrangement links TRBV6-2 or TRBV6-3 to TRBJ2-7; D remains unclear. The V gene's germline CDR1 is MNHEY and CDR2 SVGEGT. V lost 6 bases and J 0 bases, leaving 12 bases between the germline ends. The CDR3 covers 14 residues. In DNA, the CDR3 is TGTGCCAGCAGCGACCCAGGCCGCTCCTACGAGCAGTACTTC. Encoded protein: CASSDPGRSYEQYF.

This clone was picked up one time. The V gene is TRBV19, the J gene TRBJ2-3; tentative D call: TRBD2 (6 bases). CDR3 length: 15 amino acids. V gave up 4 bases and J gave up 0 bases, with 11 bases separating them. Germline CDR1 and CDR2: LNHDA and SQIVND (reference sequence). In DNA form, the CDR3 reads TGTGCCAGTAGTACCACTAGCTATAGCACAGATACGCAGTATTTT. It codes for CASSTTSYSTDTQYF.

The rearrangement links TRBV7-2 to TRBJ1-4; D is perhaps TRBD1 (6 bases). Germline V gene data show CDR1 as SGHTA and CDR2 as FQGNSA. The length of the CDR3 is 15 residues. V was clipped by 5 bases and J by 3 bases, with 13 bases between them. This CDR3 reads CASSPLGASNEKLFF. The CDR3 DNA is TGTGCCAGCAGCCCGCTGGGGGCCTCTAATGAAAAACTGTTTTTT.

The DNA of the CDR3 is TGTGCCAGCAGTGAGGCTGGCAGGGATGAAAAACTGTTTTTT. It specifies CASSEAGRDEKLFF. This chain joins TRBV2 and TRBJ1-4; D is perhaps TRBD1 (5 bases). Per germline, CDR1 SNHLY and CDR2 FYNNEI. V lost 3 bases, J lost 6 bases, and 11 bases lay in between. The CDR3 extends over 14 amino acids.

The V gene is TRBV7-2, the J gene TRBJ2-3, with 13 bases fitting TRBD2. CDR1 is SGHTA and CDR2 is FQGNSA in the germline V gene. The V and J ends lost 5 bases and 4 bases, in that order; junction bases with no gene match: 3. CDR3 size: 15 residues. Here the CDR3 reads CASSQLAGGADTQYF. As DNA, the CDR3 is TGTGCCAGCAGCCAACTAGCGGGAGGGGCAGATACGCAGTATTTT.

V gene TRBV6-5 combines with J gene TRBJ1-2; 9 nucleotides agree with TRBD1. This CDR3 spans 16 amino acids. V lost 2 bases and J lost 1; bases outside the gene matches: 5. Germline CDR1 MNHEY, CDR2 SVGAGI. CDR3 DNA: TGTGCCAGCAGTTACACCTCGGACAGGGGTAACTATGGCTACACCTTC. Amino acids: CASSYTSDRGNYGYTF.

This chain uses TRBV28 with TRBJ2-7; 8 bases match TRBD1. The germline CDR1 and CDR2 sequences are MDHEN and SYDVKM. The CDR3 is 16 residues long. J gave up 2 bases and V 4 bases, and 10 bases lay outside the gene matches. CDR3 region: CASSSVSGDRTYEQYF. The CDR3 DNA follows: TGTGCCAGCAGTTCTGTCTCTGGGGACAGGACCTACGAGCAGTACTTC.

This rearrangement joins TRBV4-3 to TRBJ1-1, with D possibly being TRBD1 (6 bases). With 6 bases removed from V and 3 bases from J, the gap between germline ends came to 14 bases. The length of the CDR3 is 14 residues. Germline V gene sequence: CDR1 LGHNA, CDR2 YSLEER. CDR3 bases: TGCGCCAGCAGTCTCGAACAGGGCGACACTGAAGCTTTCTTT. Translated, it gives CASSLEQGDTEAFF.

In this sample, this clone turned up a few times. J is TRBJ1-1 and V is TRBV2; no reliable D call. With 7 bases removed from V and 1 base from J, the gap between germline ends came to 13 bases. The CDR3 sequence is 14 residues long. Germline loops: CDR1 SNHLY, CDR2 FYNNEI. The CDR3 nucleotides read TGTGCCAGCATCAAAGGCGAGGGGAACACTGAAGCTTTCTTT. Protein product: CASIKGEGNTEAFF. Looking up the rest from reference TRBV2 and TRBJ1-1 gives the full variable domain: EPEVTQTPSHQVTQMGQEVILRCVPISNHLYFYWYRQILGQKVEFLVSFYNNEISEKSEIFDDQFSVERPDGSNFTLKIRSTKLEDSAMYFCASIKGEGNTEAFFGQGTRLTVV.

The chain couples TRBV30 to TRBJ2-3, with D maybe TRBD1 (6 bases). The CDR3 is 13 amino acids. Germline CDR1 reads GTSNPN; CDR2 reads SVGIG (reference sequence). The ends were cut back, 4 bases at V and 8 bases at J, with 16 bases in the middle. The CDR3 coding sequence is TGTGCCTGGATCCTACAGGGATCAGCTACGCAGTATTTT. Translated, it gives CAWILQGSATQYF.

Only one count was recorded for this clone. The chain couples TRBV5-4 to TRBJ2-1, with 11 bases lining up with TRBD1. Trimming removed 0 bases from V and 12 bases from J; junction bases left unmatched: 8. The CDR3 sequence is 15 residues long. Germline V gene sequence: CDR1 SGHNT, CDR2 YYREEE (reference sequence). Here the CDR3 reads CASSLADGQGALQFF. The CDR3 region has the DNA TGTGCCAGCAGCTTGGCAGACGGACAGGGGGCTTTGCAGTTCTTC.

The chain combines TRBV27 with TRBJ2-1; 13 nucleotides match TRBD2. CDR3 length equals 16 residues. The germline gives CDR1 MNHEY, CDR2 SMNVEV (reference sequence). V trimming: 5 bases; J trimming: 5 bases; junction bases outside the gene matches: 6. The CDR3 DNA follows: TGTGCCAGCAGTCGGACTAGCGGGGGCCTTAACAATGAGCAGTTCTTC. It translates to CASSRTSGGLNNEQFF.

This chain connects TRBV15 to TRBJ2-2, with 14 bases that match TRBD2. The CDR3 extends over 16 amino acids. The J segment lost 7 bases and the V segment lost 5 bases, leaving 6 bases of the junction unmatched. Germline loops: CDR1 LNHNV, CDR2 YYDKDF (reference sequence). CDR3: CATSGGLAGASGELFF. CDR3 nucleotides: TGTGCCACCAGCGGGGGACTAGCGGGAGCGAGCGGGGAGCTGTTTTTT.